This TCR beta chain was found in a study of spatial heterogeneity in lung cancer. For the study at large: Alpha-chain sequences were consistently detected less often than beta-chain sequences. Every unique TCR and UMI combination, on average, appeared more than ten times in raw reads. A module score for T cells, taken from matched bulk RNA-seq, correlated strongly with TCR transcript counts in tumor regions.

Study-level findings and limits: Within tumors, counts of expanded alpha and beta TCRs tracked tumor mutation counts.

This clonotype was counted between two and nine times. Its cognate antigen is unknown. The time point denotes: sample taken at primary tumor resection. Without sorting, whole RNA was sequenced from tumor, nontumor lung or frozen PBMC. The V gene lost 0 bases and the J gene lost 0 bases, with 15 bases spanning the gap. The CDR3 has 18 amino acids. Germline assignment: CDR1 DFQATT and CDR2 SNEGSKA (reference sequence). From the 5' RACE reads, TCRdb called clonotypes with MiXCR, one entry per CDR3 protein. The sample lists over 25,000 distinct CDR3 sequences; around 7.5% were seen once. The V and J genes are TRBV20-1 and TRBJ1-6; a possible D gene is TRBD1 (5 bases). The sequenced sample was lung tumor tissue, obtained at surgery. This TCR derives from a male donor with early-stage non-small cell lung cancer. The CDR3 region is CSARDGTNRSSYNSPLHF. The CDR3 DNA follows: TGCAGTGCTAGAGACGGAACTAACAGGAGCTCCTATAATTCACCCCTCCACTTT.